The clone carrying this T cell receptor beta chain was counted a few times. These data are taken from a study of blood T cell repertoires in COVID-19. Data came from immunoSEQ multiplex PCR; TCRdb stores just in-frame clones and leaves some out. Among roughly 45,000 clones listed, roughly 89% were seen once. Germline V gives CDR1 MGHRA, CDR2 YSYEKL. V shed 0 bases, J shed 3 bases, and the junction held 11 bases outside the gene matches. The CDR3 runs 17 residues. The chain recombines TRBV4-1 with TRBJ2-7; 7 nucleotides match TRBD2. The origin of this receptor is a man aged 55 to 70 with active COVID-19. The material sequenced was peripheral blood. DNA of the CDR3: TGCGCCAGCAGCCAAGATCCCAGCGGGAAAGGATTCTACGAGCAGTACTTC. Its translation is CASSQDPSGKGFYEQYF.